Shown below are 3 T cell receptor beta chains from a single sample sequenced in a study of CD8+ T cells in alopecia areata. Cutaneous lymph nodes were pooled and cells sorted by CD4, CD8alpha, NKG2D, NKG2ACE and more. Once RNA had been extracted, it was reverse transcribed into cDNA to act as the sequencing template. Data came from immunoSEQ multiplex PCR; TCRdb stores just in-frame clones and leaves some out. The record shows about 270,000 clones for this sample, with no singletons present. Specimen: CD4+ T cells sorted from a lymph node. These receptor sequences come from a C3H/HeJ mouse with alopecia areata. Mouse strain MHC haplotype: H2-k.

This clone appeared a few times. Here the gene names and germline are mouse. The missing CDR3 end, 4 residues past where the read stops, is filled in from the germline J gene. Other DNA sequences in the same sample also yield this CDR3. The V call is TRBV13-2, the J call TRBJ2-5; 8 bases map to TRBD1. The CDR3 sequence is 13 residues long. The germline V gene encodes CDR1 NNHNN and CDR2 SYGAGS (reference sequence). This CDR3 reads CASGDRGLDTQYF. Incomplete CDR3 DNA: TGTGCCAGCGGTGACAGGGGGCTAGAC.

There are a few counts of this clone. The germline and genes are mouse ones. The read terminates 4 residues before the CDR3 end, so the remaining end is supplied by the germline J gene. This rearrangement joins TRBV13-1 to TRBJ2-2, with 7 bases identical to TRBD1. The CDR3 loop spans 16 amino acids. CDR1 and CDR2 (germline): NSHNY, SYGAGN. Unmatched junction bases numbered 7, after V lost 5 bases and J lost 0 bases. The sequenced CDR3 bases are TGTGCCAGCAGGGGCCCGGGGACAGCAAACACCGGG. It is translated as CASRGPGTANTG. In full, the CDR3 reads CASRGPGTANTGQLYF.

About this clone: Gene names denote mouse genes. The CDR3 goes on 4 residues after the read ends, and that part is filled in from the germline J gene. V and J are TRBV1 and TRBJ2-7; the D gene is possibly TRBD1 (6 bases). Germline CDR1 is NSQYPW and CDR2 is LRSPGD (reference sequence). V gave up 5 bases and J gave up 3 bases, with 14 bases separating them. This CDR3 has 14 amino acids. CDR3 loop: CTCSPRDTLYEQYF. The covered CDR3 bases are TGCACCTGCAGTCCCCGGGACACCCTCTAT. The whole variable domain, filled in from reference TRBV1 and TRBJ2-7, reads VTLLEQNPRWRLVPRGQAVNLRCILKNSQYPWMSWYQQDLQKQLQWLFTLRSPGDKEVKSLPGADYLATRVTDTELRLQVANMSQGRTLYCTCSPRDTLYEQYFGPGTRLTVL.